The 12 T cell receptor beta chains below were found in one sample sequenced in a study of OX40 agonist ivuxolimab in advanced cancers. Using immunoSEQ multiplex PCR, the repertoire was profiled, and TCRdb retains in-frame clones only, with some absent. This table has roughly 100,000 clones, more than 85% appearing once. The material was CD4+ or CD8+ T cells sorted from blood, obtained in a trial of the OX40 agonist ivuxolimab. The source of these receptors is an adult with an advanced solid tumor such as melanoma, head and neck, liver or kidney cancer.

J is TRBJ2-1 and V is TRBV6-4, with TRBD2 matching over 7 bases. The V segment lost 2 bases and the J segment 7 bases; nucleotides outside the gene matches: 8. Germline assignment: CDR1 MRHNA and CDR2 SNTAGT. The CDR3 spans 15 residues. DNA for the CDR3: TGTGCCAGCAGTGACGGGACTACCTCGTGGAATGAGCAGTTCTTC. Residues: CASSDGTTSWNEQFF.

V gene TRBV19 combines with J gene TRBJ2-1; TRBD2 aligns across 13 bases. Trimming cost V 5 bases and J 10 bases; bases outside gene matches: 8. CDR3 size: 15 residues. CDR1 is LNHDA and CDR2 is SQIVND in the germline V gene (reference sequence). CDR3 sequence (DNA): TGTGCCAGTAGTGTCAGACTAGCGGGGGGCTGGGAGCAGTTCTTC. This gives the protein CASSVRLAGGWEQFF.

V and J are TRBV27 and TRBJ2-7; D unresolved. V was pared by 1 base and J by 6 bases, with 10 bases between. The CDR3 contains 13 residues. The germline CDR1 and CDR2 sequences are MNHEY and SMNVEV (reference sequence). In DNA, the CDR3 is TGTGCCAGCAGTTTATATCAATCCGGCGAGCAGTACTTC. This sequence encodes CASSLYQSGEQYF.

CDR3 region: CASSLERMANTEAFF. CDR3 DNA: TGCGCCAGCAGCTTGGAACGTATGGCGAACACTGAAGCTTTCTTT. The rearrangement joins TRBV5-1 to TRBJ1-1; D remains unclear. CDR1 and CDR2 (germline): SGHRS, YFSETQ. This CDR3 region has 15 residues. V was shortened by 0 bases and J by 1 base, with 10 bases between the two germline ends.

This clone was seen a single time. The rearrangement links TRBV27 to TRBJ2-1; D gene uncertain. The CDR3 spans 16 residues. Between the trimmed V and J ends, which lost 6 bases and 3 bases, there was a span of 18 bases. Germline assignment: CDR1 MNHEY and CDR2 SMNVEV (reference sequence). CDR3 nucleotides: TGTGCCAGCAGCCCCATCCCAGGCAGTCACTACAATGAGCAGTTCTTC. Protein sequence: CASSPIPGSHYNEQFF.

This chain uses TRBV7-8 with TRBJ2-7; 9 nucleotides agree with TRBD2. V dropped 2 bases and J dropped 0; count of bases not matched to a gene: 2. CDR1 and CDR2 (germline): SGHVS, FQNEAQ. The CDR3 is 15 residues long. This chain's CDR3 is CASSLLAGSSYEQYF. CDR3 sequence (DNA): TGTGCCAGCAGCTTACTAGCGGGGAGCTCCTACGAGCAGTACTTC. The full variable domain, its missing parts supplied by reference TRBV7-8 and TRBJ2-7, is GAGVSQSPRYKVAKRGQDVALRCDPISGHVSLFWYQQALGQGPEFLTYFQNEAQLDKSGLPSDRFFAERPEGSVSTLKIQRTQQEDSAVYLCASSLLAGSSYEQYFGPGTRLTVT.

J is TRBJ2-7 and V is TRBV6-5, with TRBD1 as a possible D gene (5 bases). Germline CDR1 and CDR2: MNHEY and SVGAGI. V lost 10 bases, J lost 2 bases, and 18 bases lay in between. The CDR3 totals 14 residues. This CDR3 reads CATSPIGEAYEQYF. Written as DNA, the CDR3 is TGTGCCACCAGCCCCATAGGGGAAGCCTACGAGCAGTACTTC.

V gene TRBV7-4 combines with J gene TRBJ2-7; TRBD1 agrees at 8 bases. The V segment lost 1 base and the J segment 2 bases; nucleotides outside the gene matches: 7. In germline, CDR1 is SGHVT, CDR2 SQSDAQ. The CDR3 runs to 16 residues. The DNA for the CDR3 is TGTGCCAGCAGCTTAGGTAGGACAGGGCTTGCCTACGAGCAGTACTTC. Amino acid sequence: CASSLGRTGLAYEQYF.

This sequence joins TRBV30 and TRBJ1-1; the D is unclear. CDR3 length equals 12 residues. Trimming removed 3 bases from V and 4 bases from J, with 9 bases in between. The germline V gene encodes CDR1 GTSNPN and CDR2 SVGIG (reference sequence). For the CDR3, the DNA is TGTGCCTGGAGGGTAGGGCGCACTGAAGCTTTCTTT. As protein: CAWRVGRTEAFF.

The V gene is TRBV27, the J gene TRBJ1-1; possible D gene TRBD1, 6 bases. The germline CDR1 and CDR2 sequences are MNHEY and SMNVEV (reference sequence). The ends were cut back, 5 bases at V and 5 bases at J, with 12 bases in the middle. The CDR3 length is 13 residues. The CDR3 is CASSLYTGTEAFF. CDR3 in DNA: TGTGCCAGCAGTCTTTACACAGGGACTGAAGCTTTCTTT.

A single count supports this clone. V gene TRBV6-5 combines with J gene TRBJ2-7; 10 nucleotides align to TRBD1. Per germline, CDR1 MNHEY and CDR2 SVGAGI. This CDR3 contains 14 residues. J gave up 3 bases and V 9 bases, and 8 bases lay outside the gene matches. The CDR3: CARARQGARYEQYF. The CDR3 nucleotides are TGTGCCAGAGCGAGACAGGGGGCTCGCTACGAGCAGTACTTC.

The rearrangement links TRBV30 to TRBJ1-4; 9 bases match TRBD1. Per the germline V gene, CDR1 is GTSNPN and CDR2 is SVGIG (reference sequence). The CDR3 spans 14 residues. The J segment lost 3 bases and the V segment lost 4 bases, leaving 3 bases of the junction unmatched. The CDR3 nucleotides are TGTGCCTGGACCCGGGACAGGGCTAATGAAAAACTGTTTTTT. Translating gives CAWTRDRANEKLFF.